This TCR beta chain is drawn from a study of OX40 agonist ivuxolimab in advanced cancers. General notes on the study: Ivuxolimab, which targeted the costimulatory receptor OX40 (CD134), was an agonistic, fully human IgG2 monoclonal antibody. Peripheral TCRbeta sequencing aimed to test whether ivuxolimab altered TCR sequence diversity and caused clonal T-cell expansion. The monotherapy dose-escalation portion (N ≈ 52 patients) of the phase I ivuxolimab trial is reported in the paper. Three dose-escalation patients achieved partial responses, one with hepatocellular carcinoma and two with cutaneous melanoma. The dose-escalation cohort was roughly 80% male with a mean age of approximately 60 years, ranging from roughly 23 to 85. Intravenous ivuxolimab was administered to patients every 2 weeks at six dose levels: 0.01, 0.1, 0.3, 1.5, 3 and 10 mg/kg. Patients were allowed to have had prior anti-PD-1, anti-PD-L1 or anti-CTLA-4 therapy, and around 40% of the dose-escalation patients had previously received checkpoint inhibitors. Of the roughly 54 patients in dose escalation, some 20 had hepatocellular carcinoma, about 15 had melanoma, 9 had renal cell carcinoma and 9 had head and neck cancer. Points the paper makes about the study in general: Which antigens the clonally expanded peripheral T cells were specific for was not determined. After ivuxolimab, CD8+ T cells had more expanded clones than CD4+ T cells on average. Low levels of normalized T-cell clonal expansion were also seen in some nonresponding patients. At doses of 0.1 to 3.0 mg/kg, clonal expansion of both CD4+ and CD8+ blood T cells was observed from baseline to week 6. In partial responders in the 0.1-3.0 mg/kg groups, normalized peripheral clonal expansion was found to be among the lowest, especially among CD8+ T cells.

The CDR3 covers 14 residues, taking in both the cysteine and the phenylalanine. Left in the record is the CDR3 DNA by itself, 42 bases read in frame from the first base. V and J lose 2 bases and 4 bases, and a span of 9 bases separates them. CDR1 and CDR2, looked up from the germline V gene (reference sequence), are SEHNR and FQNEAQ. Patients with a history of autoimmune disease or receiving systemic immunosuppression were excluded from the trial. In every dose cohort, peripheral blood was drawn for TCR sequencing at baseline, cycle 4 day 1, and cycle 7 day 1. Samples were obtained from an open-label, multicenter, first-in-human phase I dose-escalation trial of ivuxolimab. The trial enrolled adults with locally advanced or metastatic head and neck squamous cell, hepatocellular, melanoma or renal cell carcinoma. Before TCR sequencing, CD4+ and CD8+ T cells were separately sorted from peripheral blood.

Genomic DNA was isolated from the sorted cells so that the TCRbeta CDR3 region could be sequenced. TCRbeta CDR3 regions were sequenced using the immunoSEQ Assay. TCRdb limited this immuneACCESS table to in-frame rearrangements with V and J called. A share of clones is missing; checked studies link under half to unresolved V genes, and the rest is unexplained. The sample yields 40,000 to 50,000 clones; around nine tenths were counted once. Roughly a third of the sample goes to the ten largest clones. In the case of this clone: Its specific antigen is unknown. Nothing much larger sits one base from this clone, and base qualities are not available.

This material consisted of CD4+ or CD8+ T cells sorted from blood, taken in a trial of the OX40 agonist ivuxolimab. The sequence joins TRBV7-9 to TRBJ2-1; the D gene is perhaps TRBD1 or TRBD2, each of them matching over 6 bases. The source of this sequence is an adult with an advanced solid tumor such as melanoma, head and neck, liver or kidney cancer. The CDR3 reads as follows: CASSLRGTYNEQFF. The nucleotides are TGTGCCAGCAGCTTAAGGGGGACTTACAATGAGCAGTTCTTC. The full variable domain, completed from the reference TRBV7-9 and TRBJ2-1 proteins outside the CDR3, reads DTGVSQNPRHKITKRGQNVTFRCDPISEHNRLYWYRQTLGQGPEFLTYFQNEAQLEKSRLLSDRFSAERPKGSFSTLEIQRTEQGDSAMYLCASSLRGTYNEQFFGPGTRLTVL.